The following is a T cell receptor beta chain sequence with its context. Its antigen is unknown. This record belongs to a study of T cell responses to AZD1222 COVID-19 vaccine. Study results and limitations: Most donors were white British, females outnumbered males, and clonal diversity was possibly underestimated. After the peak T cell response, and only then, were repertoires sampled. Spike was spanned by vaccine-associated CD4 TCRs, with dominance at 160-218 and 743-854.

This CDR3 region has 12 residues. V lost 3 bases and J 3 bases, leaving 6 bases between the germline ends. Germline CDR1 is SGHDT and CDR2 is YYEEEE. TCRdb's table, derived via immunoSEQ multiplex PCR, lists solely in-frame clones and lacks some. This table holds 95,000 to 150,000 clones, 80% to 90% found once. The genes are TRBV5-6 and TRBJ1-1; D gene unclear. The source material was peripheral blood, sampled on day 0 of AZD1222 vaccination. The sequence was collected from an adult in good health. In DNA form, the CDR3 reads TGTGCCAGCAGCTCGGTGGACACTGAAGCTTTCTTT. This translates into CASSSVDTEAFF.